The rows below give T cell receptor beta chains drawn from one sample of a study of vaccination and CD4 T cells after COVID-19. TCRdb reprocessed the PCR reads via MiXCR and lists one record per CDR3 protein. The repertoire has approximately 11,000 distinct CDR3 sequences, 45% to 70% of them found once; the top ten carry approximately 16%. No antigen is known for these receptors. Source material: CD4+ T cells from blood, cultured in vitro. These receptors came from a human donor who had recovered from COVID-19. CDR3s include the opening cysteine and the closing phenylalanine or tryptophan. Fields, in order: V gene, clone size, J gene, D gene, CDR3 DNA, CDR3 protein. The D gene is left open where the match is weak. Rows give clone size only sometimes, using once, few, many, or a class for an expanded clone.

V gene: TRBV27; clone size: .; J gene: TRBJ2-7; D gene: .; CDR3 DNA: TGTGCCAGCAGTTTACTTGGGACGGCCTCCTACGAGCAGTACTTC; CDR3 protein: CASSLLGTASYEQYF
V gene: TRBV19; clone size: .; J gene: TRBJ2-7; D gene: .; CDR3 DNA: TGTGCCAGTAGTATAGAAGGCGCCTCCTACGAGCAGTACTTC; CDR3 protein: CASSIEGASYEQYF
V gene: TRBV6-5; clone size: .; J gene: TRBJ1-2; D gene: TRBD1; CDR3 DNA: TGTGCCAGCAGTTACCCGGACAGGGACCCTTACACCTTC; CDR3 protein: CASSYPDRDPYTF
V gene: TRBV2; clone size: .; J gene: TRBJ2-5; D gene: TRBD1; CDR3 DNA: TGTGCCAGCAGCGCGACAGGGTGGAGGGAGACCCAGTACTTC; CDR3 protein: CASSATGWRETQYF
V gene: TRBV7-9; clone size: .; J gene: TRBJ2-3; D gene: TRBD2; CDR3 DNA: TGTGCCAGCAGCCAGGGACTAGCGGCAGATACGCAGTATTTT; CDR3 protein: CASSQGLAADTQYF
V gene: TRBV7-9; clone size: .; J gene: TRBJ1-2; D gene: .; CDR3 DNA: TGTGCCAGCAGCTTAATGGGGCTCATCTATGGCTACACCTTC; CDR3 protein: CASSLMGLIYGYTF
V gene: TRBV7-2; clone size: few; J gene: TRBJ1-2; D gene: .; CDR3 DNA: TGTGCCAGCAGCTTAAGGGGGGTAGGGGGCTACACCTTC; CDR3 protein: CASSLRGVGGYTF
V gene: TRBV20-1; clone size: few; J gene: TRBJ2-1; D gene: .; CDR3 DNA: TGCAGTGCTAGAGATCAAGACGGAATGGTGACCAATGAGCAGTTCTTC; CDR3 protein: CSARDQDGMVTNEQFF
V gene: TRBV5-6; clone size: .; J gene: TRBJ2-2; D gene: TRBD1; CDR3 DNA: TGTGCCAGCCTTGGGGACAGGGGCACCGGGGAGCTGTTTTTT; CDR3 protein: CASLGDRGTGELFF
V gene: TRBV27; clone size: .; J gene: TRBJ2-7; D gene: .; CDR3 DNA: TGTGCCACCGTAGGGGTAACCCCCTACGAGCAGTACTTC; CDR3 protein: CATVGVTPYEQYF
V gene: TRBV20-1; clone size: .; J gene: TRBJ1-1; D gene: .; CDR3 DNA: TGCAGTGCTAGACGTCGGGGCTACACTGAAGCTTTCTTT; CDR3 protein: CSARRRGYTEAFF
V gene: TRBV7-8; clone size: .; J gene: TRBJ1-1; D gene: .; CDR3 DNA: TGTGCCAGCAGCTTCCAAACAGAGAACACTGAAGCTTTCTTT; CDR3 protein: CASSFQTENTEAFF
V gene: TRBV20-1; clone size: .; J gene: TRBJ2-3; D gene: TRBD2; CDR3 DNA: TGCAGTCCCCGAGTAGCGGGGGGGGTTGATACGCAGTATTTT; CDR3 protein: CSPRVAGGVDTQYF
V gene: TRBV19; clone size: .; J gene: TRBJ2-3; D gene: .; CDR3 DNA: TGTGCCAGTAGGCGGGTCTCCACAGATACGCAGTATTTT; CDR3 protein: CASRRVSTDTQYF
V gene: TRBV28; clone size: once; J gene: TRBJ2-7; D gene: TRBD2; CDR3 DNA: TGTGCCAGCAGTGGCTCGGGACTAGCGGAGCAGTACTTC; CDR3 protein: CASSGSGLAEQYF
V gene: TRBV28; clone size: .; J gene: TRBJ1-1; D gene: TRBD1; CDR3 DNA: TGTGCCAGCAGCTCCGGACAGGGACCTTTGAACACTGAAGCTTTCTTT; CDR3 protein: CASSSGQGPLNTEAFF
V gene: TRBV20-1; clone size: .; J gene: TRBJ2-1; D gene: TRBD2; CDR3 DNA: TGCAGTGCACGGCCGGGACTAGCTTATCAGGGGAATGAGCAGTTCTTC; CDR3 protein: CSARPGLAYQGNEQFF
V gene: TRBV18; clone size: .; J gene: TRBJ2-7; D gene: .; CDR3 DNA: TGTGCCAGCTCAATTCAGGGATATTCATCCTACGAGCAGTACTTC; CDR3 protein: CASSIQGYSSYEQYF
V gene: TRBV2; clone size: .; J gene: TRBJ1-1; D gene: TRBD1; CDR3 DNA: TGTGCCAGCATCCTACAGAGGGGGCGGGCGACTGAAGCTTTCTTT; CDR3 protein: CASILQRGRATEAFF
V gene: TRBV27; clone size: .; J gene: TRBJ1-5; D gene: TRBD1; CDR3 DNA: TGTGCCAGCAGTTTGACAGGGACCCTACTAGGCAATCAGCCCCAGCATTTT; CDR3 protein: CASSLTGTLLGNQPQHF
V gene: TRBV29-1; clone size: .; J gene: TRBJ2-2; D gene: .; CDR3 DNA: TGCAGCGTGAGTCATCCGAACACCGGGGAGCTGTTTTTT; CDR3 protein: CSVSHPNTGELFF
V gene: TRBV20-1; clone size: .; J gene: TRBJ2-7; D gene: TRBD1; CDR3 DNA: TGCAGTGCTAGAGTACCAGGGGGCTCCTACGAGCAGTACTTC; CDR3 protein: CSARVPGGSYEQYF
V gene: TRBV12-3/TRBV12-4; clone size: .; J gene: TRBJ1-2; D gene: TRBD1; CDR3 DNA: TGTGCCAGCAGTGCGATAAGACAGGGGCACGGTTATGGCTACACCTTC; CDR3 protein: CASSAIRQGHGYGYTF
V gene: TRBV2; clone size: .; J gene: TRBJ1-5; D gene: .; CDR3 DNA: TGTGCCAGCAGTGTGGACAGAAATCAGCCCCAGCATTTT; CDR3 protein: CASSVDRNQPQHF
V gene: TRBV6-2/TRBV6-3; clone size: .; J gene: TRBJ2-7; D gene: TRBD1; CDR3 DNA: TGTGCCAGCAGTTACGGGACAGGGGGCTACGAGCAGTACTTC; CDR3 protein: CASSYGTGGYEQYF
V gene: TRBV20-1; clone size: .; J gene: TRBJ2-3; D gene: .; CDR3 DNA: TGCAGTGCTAGAGATATTACACTCACAGATACGCAGTATTTT; CDR3 protein: CSARDITLTDTQYF
V gene: TRBV20-1; clone size: .; J gene: TRBJ1-2; D gene: .; CDR3 DNA: TGCAGTGCTCCAGGGGCCATCTATGGCTACACCTTC; CDR3 protein: CSAPGAIYGYTF
V gene: TRBV19; clone size: .; J gene: TRBJ1-5; D gene: .; CDR3 DNA: TGTGCCAGTAATTTCGGAGGCAATCAGCCCCAGCATTTT; CDR3 protein: CASNFGGNQPQHF
V gene: TRBV20-1; clone size: .; J gene: TRBJ1-6; D gene: .; CDR3 DNA: TGCAGTGCTAGAGATCCCAGGGCTTCACCCCTCCACTTT; CDR3 protein: CSARDPRASPLHF
V gene: TRBV6-2/TRBV6-3; clone size: .; J gene: TRBJ2-5; D gene: TRBD2; CDR3 DNA: TGTGCCAGCAGTTACTCTGGACTAGCGGGCTCGGAGACCCAGTGCTTC; CDR3 protein: CASSYSGLAGSETQCF